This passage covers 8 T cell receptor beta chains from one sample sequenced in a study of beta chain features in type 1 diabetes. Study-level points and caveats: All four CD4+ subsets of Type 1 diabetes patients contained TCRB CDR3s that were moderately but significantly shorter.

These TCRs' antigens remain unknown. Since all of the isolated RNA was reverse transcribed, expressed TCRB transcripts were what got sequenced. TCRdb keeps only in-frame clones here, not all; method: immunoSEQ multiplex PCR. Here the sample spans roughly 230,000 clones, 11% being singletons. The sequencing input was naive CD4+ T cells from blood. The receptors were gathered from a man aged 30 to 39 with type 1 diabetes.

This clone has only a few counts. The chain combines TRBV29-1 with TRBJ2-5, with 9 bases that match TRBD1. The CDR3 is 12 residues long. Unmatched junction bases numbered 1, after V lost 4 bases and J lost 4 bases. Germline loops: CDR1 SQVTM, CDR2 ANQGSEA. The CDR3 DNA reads TGCAGCGTTGGACAGGGGGTAGAGACCCAGTACTTC. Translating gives CSVGQGVETQYF.

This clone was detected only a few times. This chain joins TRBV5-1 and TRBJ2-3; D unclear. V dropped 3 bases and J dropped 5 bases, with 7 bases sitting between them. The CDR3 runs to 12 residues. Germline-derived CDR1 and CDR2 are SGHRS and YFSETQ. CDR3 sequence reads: CASSSQIDTQYF. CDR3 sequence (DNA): TGCGCCAGCAGCTCCCAAATAGATACGCAGTATTTT.

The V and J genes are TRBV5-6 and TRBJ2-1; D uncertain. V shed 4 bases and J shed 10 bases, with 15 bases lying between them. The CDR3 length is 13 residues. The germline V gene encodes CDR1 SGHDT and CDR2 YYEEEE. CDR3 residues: CASSPSWVVEQFF. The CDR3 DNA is TGTGCCAGCAGCCCTAGTTGGGTGGTCGAGCAGTTCTTC.

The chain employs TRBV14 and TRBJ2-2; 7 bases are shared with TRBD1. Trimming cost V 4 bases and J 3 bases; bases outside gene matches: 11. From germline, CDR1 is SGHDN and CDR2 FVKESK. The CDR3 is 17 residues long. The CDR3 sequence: CASSRRIGQDYTGELFF. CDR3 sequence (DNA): TGTGCCAGCAGCCGGCGTATCGGACAGGACTACACCGGGGAGCTGTTTTTT.

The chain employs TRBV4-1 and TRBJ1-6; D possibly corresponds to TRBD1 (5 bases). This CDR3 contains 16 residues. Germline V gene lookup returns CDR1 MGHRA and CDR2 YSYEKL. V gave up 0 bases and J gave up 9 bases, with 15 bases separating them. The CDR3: CASSQEAPGLGSPLHF. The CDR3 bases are TGCGCCAGCAGCCAAGAAGCCCCAGGGCTCGGTTCACCCCTCCACTTT.

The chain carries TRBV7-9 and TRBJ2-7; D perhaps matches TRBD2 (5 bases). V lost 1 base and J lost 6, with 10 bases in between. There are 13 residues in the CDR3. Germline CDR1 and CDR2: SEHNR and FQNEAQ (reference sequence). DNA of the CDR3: TGTGCCAGCAGCTTAGGTCCCGAGGGCGAGCAGTACTTC. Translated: CASSLGPEGEQYF.

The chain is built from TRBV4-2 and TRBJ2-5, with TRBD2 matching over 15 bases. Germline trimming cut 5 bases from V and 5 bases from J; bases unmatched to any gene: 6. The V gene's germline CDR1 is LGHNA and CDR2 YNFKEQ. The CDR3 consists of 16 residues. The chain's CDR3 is CASSEGLAGGAETQYF. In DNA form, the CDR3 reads TGTGCCAGCAGCGAGGGACTAGCGGGGGGAGCCGAGACCCAGTACTTC.

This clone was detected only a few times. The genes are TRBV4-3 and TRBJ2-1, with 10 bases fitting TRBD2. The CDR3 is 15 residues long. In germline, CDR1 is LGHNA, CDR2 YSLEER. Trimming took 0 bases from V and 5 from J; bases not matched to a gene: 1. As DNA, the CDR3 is TGCGCCAGCAGCCAAGATCTAGCGGGGGACAATGAGCAGTTCTTC. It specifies CASSQDLAGDNEQFF.